The T cell receptor beta chain described here comes from a study of cytomegalovirus exposure and HLA in healthy donors. Overall study context: About 85 million unique TCRs from HLA-typed donors were held in an early release of data.

The PCR ran on 60 Vbeta and 13 Jbeta primers. Measured with immunoSEQ multiplex PCR; TCRdb has only the in-frame clones, and not every one. The sample consists of about 120,000 clones, around four fifths of them appearing once. Unrecorded immune exposure was likely among donors, who were nominally healthy when sampled. The sequence came from a human donor in good health. The sequenced sample was PBMCs.

The CDR3 is CASSHFGGGSLDLALHF. CDR3 sequence (DNA): TGTGCCAGCAGCCATTTTGGGGGGGGCTCACTCGATTTAGCCCTCCACTTT. The rearrangement uses TRBV7-9 and TRBJ1-6; possibly TRBD1 for D (6 bases). The CDR3 is 17 amino acids. Trimming took off 5 bases at V and 14 bases at J, with 28 bases between the two ends. Per the germline V gene, CDR1 is SEHNR and CDR2 is FQNEAQ (reference sequence).